The sequence of this T cell receptor (beta chain) was determined in a study of T cell responses to AZD1222 COVID-19 vaccine. Trimming pared 8 bases from V and 6 bases from J, leaving 16 bases between. The CDR3 extends over 13 amino acids. In germline, CDR1 is GTSNPN, CDR2 SVGIG (reference sequence). The study, taken as a whole, reports: The number of AZD1222 recipients seropositive at baseline was only five to seven. Spike-specific TCRs gained breadth and depth after people received two AZD1222 doses.

This clone was seen a handful of times. The antigen is undetermined. Only in-frame clones appear in the TCRdb table, and some are missing; sequencing was by immunoSEQ multiplex PCR. The table records 110,000 to 150,000 clones, 80% to 90% of them present only once. The chain uses TRBV30 and TRBJ1-4; D might be TRBD1 (6 bases). The TCR comes from an adult in good health. Sequenced here: peripheral blood, sampled on day 0 of AZD1222 vaccination. The CDR3 protein is CAGNRVNHEKLFF. The CDR3 region has the DNA TGTGCCGGGAACAGGGTTAATCATGAAAAACTGTTTTTT.